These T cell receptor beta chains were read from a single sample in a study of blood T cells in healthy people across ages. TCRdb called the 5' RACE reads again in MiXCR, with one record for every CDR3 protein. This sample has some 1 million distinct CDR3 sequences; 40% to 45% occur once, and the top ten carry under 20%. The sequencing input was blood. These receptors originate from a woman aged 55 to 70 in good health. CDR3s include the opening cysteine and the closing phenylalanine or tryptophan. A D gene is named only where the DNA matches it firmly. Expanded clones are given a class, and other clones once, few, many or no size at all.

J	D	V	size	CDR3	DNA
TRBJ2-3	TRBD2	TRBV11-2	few	CASSSVGGRFGTDTQYF	TGTGCCAGCAGCTCGGTGGGCGGGAGATTTGGGACAGATACGCAGTATTTT
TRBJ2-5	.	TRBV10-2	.	CASSEKGETQYF	TGCGCCAGCAGTGAGAAGGGTGAGACCCAGTACTTC
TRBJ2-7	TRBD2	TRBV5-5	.	CASSSTPTSGGYEQYF	TGTGCCAGCAGCTCTACCCCGACTAGCGGCGGGTACGAGCAGTACTTC
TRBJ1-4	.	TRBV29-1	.	CSVQGYEKLFF	TGCAGCGTGCAGGGGTATGAAAAACTGTTTTTT
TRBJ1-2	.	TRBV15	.	CATSRDISALYGYTF	TGTGCCACCAGCAGAGATATCAGCGCCCTTTATGGCTACACCTTC
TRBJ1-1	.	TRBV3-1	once	CASSQAGENTEAFF	TGTGCCAGCAGCCAAGCAGGGGAGAACACTGAAGCTTTCTTT
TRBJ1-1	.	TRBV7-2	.	CASLWTAGFPEAFF	TGTGCCAGCCTGTGGACAGCCGGTTTCCCTGAAGCTTTCTTT
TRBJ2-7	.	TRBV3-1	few	CASSQLASVTYEQYF	TGTGCCAGCAGCCAACTTGCTAGCGTAACCTACGAGCAGTACTTC
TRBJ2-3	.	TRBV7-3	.	CASSPRGGASPDTQYF	TGTGCCAGCAGCCCAAGAGGGGGGGCGTCCCCAGATACGCAGTATTTT
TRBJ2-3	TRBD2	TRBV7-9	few	CASSLGLLAGTEDTQYF	TGTGCCAGCAGCTTAGGTCTTCTAGCGGGGACGGAAGATACGCAGTATTTT
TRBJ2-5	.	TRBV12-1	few	CASSFRTSPEETQYF	TGTGCCAGCAGCTTCCGGACTAGCCCAGAAGAGACCCAGTACTTC
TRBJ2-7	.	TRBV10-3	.	CAIARGGRYEQYF	TGTGCCATCGCCCGGGGAGGTCGCTACGAGCAGTACTTC
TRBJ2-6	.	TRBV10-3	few	CAISDPGKSSGANVLTF	TGTGCCATCAGTGACCCCGGGAAGAGCTCTGGGGCCAACGTCCTGACTTTC
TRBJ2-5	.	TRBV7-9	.	CASSVTTIQETQYF	TGTGCCAGCAGCGTCACGACGATACAAGAGACCCAGTACTTC
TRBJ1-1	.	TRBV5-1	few	CASRDVGGENTEAFF	TGCGCCAGCAGAGACGTAGGGGGAGAGAACACTGAAGCTTTCTTT
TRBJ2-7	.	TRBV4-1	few	CASSQADRISYEQYF	TGCGCCAGCAGCCAAGCGGACAGAATCTCCTACGAGCAGTACTTC
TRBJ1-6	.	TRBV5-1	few	CASSSTFSLGNSPLHF	TGCGCCAGCAGCTCAACCTTCAGCCTCGGGAATTCACCCCTCCACTTT
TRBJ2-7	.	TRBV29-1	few	CSVAASDSYEQYF	TGCAGCGTTGCGGCTAGCGACTCCTACGAGCAGTACTTC
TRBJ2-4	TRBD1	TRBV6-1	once	CATIQTRGDRVFQNIQYF	TGTGCCACCATACAAACTCGGGGGGACAGGGTGTTCCAAAACATTCAGTACTTC
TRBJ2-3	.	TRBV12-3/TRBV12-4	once	CASSLVRSSTDTQYF	TGTGCCAGCAGTTTAGTTCGGAGTAGCACAGATACGCAGTATTTT
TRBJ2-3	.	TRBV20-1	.	CSARSSRGHTDTQYF	TGCAGTGCTAGAAGTAGCCGGGGGCACACAGATACGCAGTATTTT
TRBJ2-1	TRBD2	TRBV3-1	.	CASSQAIGLAGYNEQFF	TGTGCCAGCAGCCAAGCGATCGGACTAGCGGGTTACAATGAGCAGTTCTTC
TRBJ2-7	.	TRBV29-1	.	CSVDGGKGSDYEQYF	TGCAGCGTTGACGGAGGGAAAGGGTCGGACTACGAGCAGTACTTC
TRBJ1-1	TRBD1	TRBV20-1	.	CSAREGQGKPEAFF	TGCAGTGCTAGAGAGGGACAGGGCAAGCCTGAAGCTTTCTTT
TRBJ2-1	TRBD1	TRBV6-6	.	CASSSPRTGYNEQFF	TGTGCCAGCAGTTCCCCTCGGACAGGGTACAATGAGCAGTTCTTC
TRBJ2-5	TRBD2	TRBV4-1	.	CASSQGGLVSPQYF	TGCGCCAGCAGCCAAGGGGGACTAGTGAGTCCCCAGTACTTC
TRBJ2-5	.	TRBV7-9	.	CASRGGRQETQYF	TGTGCCAGCAGAGGCGGGCGGCAAGAGACCCAGTACTTC
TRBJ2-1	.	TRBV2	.	CASALAGSYNEQFF	TGTGCCAGTGCACTAGCTGGCTCCTACAATGAGCAGTTCTTC
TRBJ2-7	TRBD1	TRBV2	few	CASSGQPGQALKVDEQYF	TGTGCCAGCAGTGGCCAACCGGGACAGGCACTGAAGGTCGACGAGCAGTACTTC
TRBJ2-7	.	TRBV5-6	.	CASSLGGIVSYNEQYF	TGTGCCAGCAGCTTGGGAGGTATCGTAAGCTACAATGAGCAGTACTTC
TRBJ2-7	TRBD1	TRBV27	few	CASSPVDRAYEQYF	TGTGCCAGCAGTCCGGTGGACAGGGCCTACGAGCAGTACTTC
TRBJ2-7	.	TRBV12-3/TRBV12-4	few	CASTPDRNSYEQYF	TGTGCCAGCACCCCGGACCGTAACTCCTACGAGCAGTACTTC
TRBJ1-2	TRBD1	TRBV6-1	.	CARPCLRDRGPGVYGYTF	TGTGCCAGACCTTGTTTACGGGACAGGGGGCCCGGAGTCTATGGCTACACCTTC
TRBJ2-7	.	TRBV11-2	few	CASSPPGRAAVEQYF	TGTGCCAGCAGCCCTCCCGGCAGGGCAGCCGTCGAGCAGTACTTC
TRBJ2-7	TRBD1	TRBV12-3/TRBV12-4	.	CASSLELAEGTGNNEQYF	TGTGCCAGCAGTTTAGAGCTCGCGGAAGGGACAGGAAACAATGAGCAGTACTTC
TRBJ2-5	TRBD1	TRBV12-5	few	CASGPDRAETQYF	TGTGCTAGTGGACCCGACAGGGCGGAGACCCAGTACTTC
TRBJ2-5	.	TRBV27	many	CASSLLPGETQYF	TGTGCCAGCAGTTTACTTCCGGGAGAGACCCAGTACTTC
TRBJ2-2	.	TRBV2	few	CASSATASDPTGELFF	TGTGCCAGCAGTGCCACAGCTAGCGACCCGACCGGGGAGCTGTTTTTT
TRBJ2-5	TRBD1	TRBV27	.	CASSTQGALQYF	TGTGCCAGCAGTACCCAGGGGGCCCTGCAGTACTTC
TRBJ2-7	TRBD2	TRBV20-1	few	CSARDPTSGNYEQYF	TGCAGTGCTAGAGATCCGACTAGCGGGAACTACGAGCAGTACTTC
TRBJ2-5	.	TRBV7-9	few	CASSLGQAKETQYF	TGTGCCAGCAGCTTGGGTCAGGCTAAAGAGACCCAGTACTTC
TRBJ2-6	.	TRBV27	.	CASSFPGAGPGANVLTF	TGTGCCAGCAGTTTCCCAGGGGCAGGACCTGGGGCCAACGTCCTGACTTTC
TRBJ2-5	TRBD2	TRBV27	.	CASSLTPPLGLAGVQETQYF	TGTGCCAGCAGTTTAACGCCCCCCCTGGGACTAGCGGGCGTTCAAGAGACCCAGTACTTC
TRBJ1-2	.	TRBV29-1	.	CSVDGGGAGYGYTF	TGCAGCGTTGATGGGGGGGGCGCGGGCTATGGCTACACCTTC
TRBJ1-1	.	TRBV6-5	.	CASKGVANTEAFF	TGTGCCAGCAAAGGTGTGGCCAACACTGAAGCTTTCTTT
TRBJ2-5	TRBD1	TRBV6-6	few	CASSYVGQKETQYF	TGTGCCAGCAGTTACGTGGGACAGAAAGAGACCCAGTACTTC
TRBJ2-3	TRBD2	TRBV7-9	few	CASRESGSPLHTQYF	TGTGCCAGCAGGGAGAGCGGGAGCCCCCTCCATACGCAGTATTTT
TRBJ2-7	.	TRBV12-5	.	CASGLGLYEQYF	TGTGCTAGTGGCTTGGGTCTCTACGAGCAGTACTTC
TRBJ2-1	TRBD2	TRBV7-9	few	CASSFRTSEHEQFF	TGTGCCAGCAGCTTTCGGACTAGCGAGCATGAGCAGTTCTTC
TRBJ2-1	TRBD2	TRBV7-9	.	CASSPQSGSSYNEQFF	TGTGCCAGCAGCCCCCAGAGCGGGAGCTCCTACAATGAGCAGTTCTTC
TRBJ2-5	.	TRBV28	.	CASSEIKEQYF	TGTGCCAGCAGCGAGATAAAAGAGCAGTACTTC
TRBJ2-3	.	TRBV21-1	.	CASSKPPSTDTQYF	TGTGCCAGCAGCAAACCCCCTAGCACAGATACGCAGTATTTT
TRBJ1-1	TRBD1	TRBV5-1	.	CASSLDGQGAIAEAFF	TGCGCCAGCAGCTTGGATGGACAGGGGGCCATAGCTGAAGCTTTCTTT
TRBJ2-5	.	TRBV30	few	CATASDRETQYF	TGTGCCACGGCTAGCGATAGAGAGACCCAGTACTTC
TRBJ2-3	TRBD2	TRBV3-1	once	CASSQDREAYTDTQYF	TGTGCCAGCAGCCAAGACCGGGAGGCCTACACAGATACGCAGTATTTT
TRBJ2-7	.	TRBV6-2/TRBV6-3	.	CASSVQDYNEQYF	TGTGCCAGCAGTGTACAGGACTACAATGAGCAGTACTTC
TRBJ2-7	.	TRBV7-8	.	CASSSFQGREQYF	TGTGCCAGCAGCTCCTTCCAGGGTCGCGAGCAGTACTTC
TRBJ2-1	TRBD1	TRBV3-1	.	CANSQVNVGTGQPREQFF	TGTGCCAACAGCCAAGTTAATGTCGGGACAGGGCAGCCAAGGGAGCAGTTCTTC
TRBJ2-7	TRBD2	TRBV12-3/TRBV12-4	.	CASILSLAGVHEQYF	TGTGCCAGCATACTCTCACTAGCGGGAGTTCACGAGCAGTACTTC
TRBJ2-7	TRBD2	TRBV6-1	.	CASSEEGGLAGGWYEQYF	TGTGCCAGCAGTGAAGAAGGGGGCTTAGCGGGAGGGTGGTACGAGCAGTACTTC